These T cell receptor beta chains were read from a single sample in a study of cytomegalovirus exposure and HLA in healthy donors. The repertoire was sequenced with immunoSEQ multiplex PCR; TCRdb's copy has only in-frame clones and lacks some. The sample includes roughly 250,000 clones, around 88% of them seen just once. Sequencing was performed on PBMCs. The receptors here all came from a woman between 25 and 40 years old in good health and CMV-seropositive. Each CDR3 is given with its conserved first and last residue. A D gene is named only where the DNA matches it firmly. The size entry is marked missing in some rows and otherwise reads once, few, many or a size class.

V gene: TRBV2; D gene: TRBD1; J gene: TRBJ1-4; clone size: once; CDR3 protein: CASWGQVGKLFF; CDR3 DNA: TGTGCCAGCTGGGGACAGGTTGGAAAACTGTTTTTT
V gene: TRBV11-2; D gene: TRBD2; J gene: TRBJ2-1; clone size: NA; CDR3 protein: CASSTGTSGSSYNEQFF; CDR3 DNA: TGTGCCAGCAGTACCGGGACTAGCGGGAGCTCCTACAATGAGCAGTTCTTC
V gene: TRBV29-1; D gene: NA; J gene: TRBJ1-3; clone size: NA; CDR3 protein: CSVEGRINDKGNTIYF; CDR3 DNA: TGCAGCGTTGAGGGGCGGATAAATGATAAGGGAAACACCATATATTTT
V gene: TRBV2; D gene: TRBD2; J gene: TRBJ2-3; clone size: NA; CDR3 protein: CASKLGQREGPGDTQYF; CDR3 DNA: TGTGCCAGCAAGTTAGGTCAGCGGGAGGGCCCGGGAGATACGCAGTATTTT
V gene: TRBV27; D gene: TRBD1; J gene: TRBJ2-1; clone size: NA; CDR3 protein: CASSFLGGQGSNEQFF; CDR3 DNA: TGTGCCAGCAGTTTTTTAGGGGGACAGGGTTCTAATGAGCAGTTCTTC
V gene: TRBV6-5; D gene: NA; J gene: TRBJ2-7; clone size: NA; CDR3 protein: CASSTQGYEQYF; CDR3 DNA: TGTGCCAGCAGTACCCAGGGCTACGAGCAGTACTTC
V gene: TRBV5-1; D gene: NA; J gene: TRBJ2-2; clone size: NA; CDR3 protein: CASTHSNTGELFF; CDR3 DNA: TGCGCCAGCACCCACTCGAACACCGGGGAGCTGTTTTTT
V gene: TRBV5-4; D gene: TRBD1; J gene: TRBJ2-1; clone size: NA; CDR3 protein: CASSQNSGTGRGEQFF; CDR3 DNA: TGTGCCAGCAGCCAAAACTCCGGGACAGGGAGGGGTGAGCAGTTCTTC
V gene: TRBV2; D gene: TRBD1; J gene: TRBJ2-1; clone size: NA; CDR3 protein: CASRNDRAANNEQFF; CDR3 DNA: TGTGCCAGCAGAAACGACAGGGCAGCCAACAATGAGCAGTTCTTC
V gene: TRBV11-2; D gene: NA; J gene: TRBJ1-1; clone size: NA; CDR3 protein: CASSSIIQGSHTEAFF; CDR3 DNA: TGTGCCAGCAGCTCAATTATTCAGGGGTCGCACACTGAAGCTTTCTTT
V gene: TRBV7-6; D gene: NA; J gene: TRBJ1-1; clone size: NA; CDR3 protein: CASSLVSQTGRLREAFF; CDR3 DNA: TGTGCCAGCAGCTTAGTGTCCCAGACAGGCCGGCTCCGGGAAGCTTTCTTT
V gene: TRBV7-9; D gene: NA; J gene: TRBJ2-2; clone size: NA; CDR3 protein: CASSLAGDTGELFF; CDR3 DNA: TGTGCCAGCAGCTTGGCAGGGGACACCGGGGAGCTGTTTTTT
V gene: TRBV27; D gene: NA; J gene: TRBJ1-1; clone size: NA; CDR3 protein: CASSSTLISEAFF; CDR3 DNA: TGTGCCAGCAGTTCCACCTTGATTAGTGAAGCTTTCTTT
V gene: TRBV30; D gene: TRBD1; J gene: TRBJ2-1; clone size: NA; CDR3 protein: CAWSVRRQGRNNEQFF; CDR3 DNA: TGTGCCTGGAGTGTACGCCGACAGGGGCGGAACAATGAGCAGTTCTTC
V gene: TRBV6-4; D gene: TRBD2; J gene: TRBJ2-2; clone size: NA; CDR3 protein: CASSDSLAGGRLFF; CDR3 DNA: TGTGCCAGCAGTGACTCACTAGCGGGAGGGCGGCTGTTTTTT